This TCR beta chain was sequenced during a study of blood T cell repertoires in COVID-19. This clone showed up just a few times. The protocol was immunoSEQ multiplex PCR, while the TCRdb copy is restricted to in-frame clones and leaves out a portion. The sample holds approximately 150,000 clones, around 84% seen once. Participants came from 20 to 25 US areas, aged roughly 18 to 89 years. The CDR3 is 13 residues long. CDR1 is MNHEY and CDR2 is SVGAGI in the germline V gene. V lost 6 bases to trimming and J lost 6 bases, with 14 bases between them. The sequenced sample was PBMCs or T cells enriched from blood (not recorded which). This TCR derives from a man aged 35-49 years with acute COVID-19. The chain carries TRBV6-5 and TRBJ1-2; D possibly corresponds to TRBD1 (5 bases). CDR3 DNA sequence: TGTGCCAGCAGCCAGGGAATGCAGAATGGCTACACCTTC. It codes for CASSQGMQNGYTF.